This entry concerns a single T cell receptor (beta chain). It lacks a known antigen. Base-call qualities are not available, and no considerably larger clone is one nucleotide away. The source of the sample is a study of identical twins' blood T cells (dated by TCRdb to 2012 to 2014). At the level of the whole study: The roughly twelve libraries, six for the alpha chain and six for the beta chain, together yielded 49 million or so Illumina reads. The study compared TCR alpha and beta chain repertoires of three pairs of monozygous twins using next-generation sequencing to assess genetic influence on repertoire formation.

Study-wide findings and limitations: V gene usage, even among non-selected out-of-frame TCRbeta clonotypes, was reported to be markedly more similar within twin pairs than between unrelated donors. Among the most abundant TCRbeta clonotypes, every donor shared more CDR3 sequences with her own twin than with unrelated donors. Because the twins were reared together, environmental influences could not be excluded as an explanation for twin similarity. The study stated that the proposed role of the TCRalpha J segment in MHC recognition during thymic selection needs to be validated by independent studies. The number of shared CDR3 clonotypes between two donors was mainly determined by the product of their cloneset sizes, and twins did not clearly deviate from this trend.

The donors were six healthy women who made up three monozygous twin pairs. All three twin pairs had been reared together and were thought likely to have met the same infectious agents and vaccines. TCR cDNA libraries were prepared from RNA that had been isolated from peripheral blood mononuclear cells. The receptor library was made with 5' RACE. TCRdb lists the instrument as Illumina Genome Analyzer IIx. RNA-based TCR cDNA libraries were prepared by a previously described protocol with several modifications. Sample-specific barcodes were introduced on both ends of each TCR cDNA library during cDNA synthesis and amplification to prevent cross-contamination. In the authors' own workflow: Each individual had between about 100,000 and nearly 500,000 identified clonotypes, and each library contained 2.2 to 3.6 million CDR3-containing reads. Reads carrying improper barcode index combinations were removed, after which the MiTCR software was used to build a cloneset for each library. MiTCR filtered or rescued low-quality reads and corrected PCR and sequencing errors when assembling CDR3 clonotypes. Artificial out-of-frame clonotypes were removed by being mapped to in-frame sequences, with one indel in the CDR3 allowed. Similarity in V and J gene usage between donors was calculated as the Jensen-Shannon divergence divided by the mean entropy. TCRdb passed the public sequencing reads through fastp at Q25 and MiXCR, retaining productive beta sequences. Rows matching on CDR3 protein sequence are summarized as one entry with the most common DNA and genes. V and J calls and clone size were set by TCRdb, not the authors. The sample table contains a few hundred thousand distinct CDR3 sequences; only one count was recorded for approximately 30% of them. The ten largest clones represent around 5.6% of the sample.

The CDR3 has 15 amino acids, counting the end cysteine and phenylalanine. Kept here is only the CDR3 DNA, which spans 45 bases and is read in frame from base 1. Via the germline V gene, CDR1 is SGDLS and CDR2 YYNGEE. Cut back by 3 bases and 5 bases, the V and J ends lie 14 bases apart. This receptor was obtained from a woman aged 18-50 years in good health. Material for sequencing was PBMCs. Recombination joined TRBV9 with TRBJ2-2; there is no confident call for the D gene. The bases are TGTGCCAGCAGCGCTCAACCAGAAACGACCGGGGAGCTGTTTTTT. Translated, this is CASSAQPETTGELFF.